These 10 T cell receptor beta chains share one sample of origin, sequenced in a study of blood T cell repertoires in COVID-19. Data came from immunoSEQ multiplex PCR; TCRdb stores just in-frame clones and leaves some out. This sample has under 200,000 clones; more than 80% occur once, and the top ten carry approximately 7.6%. Sequencing was carried out using PBMCs or T cells enriched from blood (not recorded which). The origin of the receptors is a woman aged 18-35 years who had recovered from COVID-19.

The chain is built from TRBV4-1 and TRBJ1-1; D unclear. The CDR3 loop spans 14 amino acids. Germline-derived CDR1 and CDR2 are MGHRA and YSYEKL. V lost 5 bases to trimming and J lost 5 bases, with 15 bases between them. This CDR3 reads CASSNPPGRTEAFF. The CDR3 nucleotides read TGCGCCAGCAGCAACCCCCCGGGTCGTACTGAAGCTTTCTTT.

V usage is TRBV7-2 and J usage is TRBJ2-5, with D tentatively TRBD2 (5 bases). The CDR3 extends over 15 amino acids. Germline-derived CDR1 and CDR2 are SGHTA and FQGNSA. V dropped 5 bases and J dropped 4 bases, with 17 bases sitting between them. CDR3 residues: CASSLFTSSVETQYF. For the CDR3, the DNA is TGTGCCAGCAGCCTCTTCACTAGTAGTGTAGAGACCCAGTACTTC.

The rearrangement links TRBV11-2 to TRBJ2-5; 11 nucleotides line up with TRBD2. With V trimmed by 3 bases and J by 3 bases, 6 bases remained unmatched. Looked up from germline, CDR1 is SGHAT and CDR2 is FQNNGV. The CDR3 runs 16 residues. CDR3: CASSFTPGLAEETQYF. CDR3 coding DNA: TGTGCCAGCAGCTTTACGCCGGGACTAGCGGAAGAGACCCAGTACTTC.

The rearrangement joins TRBV5-1 to TRBJ2-1; 8 nucleotides agree with TRBD2. Germline V lookup: CDR1 SGHRS, CDR2 YFSETQ. The CDR3 runs 18 residues. J lost 1 base, V lost 0 bases, and 9 bases had no gene match. The CDR3, as DNA: TGCGCCAGCAGCTTGGACTTCAGCGGGGGTTTTTCCTACAATGAGCAGTTCTTC. Its translation: CASSLDFSGGFSYNEQFF.

This chain links TRBV30 with TRBJ2-3; the D gene is possibly TRBD2 (5 bases). Trimming cost V 1 base and J 2 bases, with 7 bases left between them. This CDR3 contains 13 residues. Germline V gene data show CDR1 as GTSNPN and CDR2 as SVGIG (reference sequence). CDR3 bases: TGTGCCTGGAGTGGAGGGCTCACAGATACGCAGTATTTT. Protein sequence: CAWSGGLTDTQYF.

The J gene is TRBJ1-2, the V gene TRBV30; a weak D match, TRBD1 (6 bases). V lost 1 base to trimming and J lost 4 bases, with 7 bases between them. This CDR3 is built from 12 residues. Germline CDR1 GTSNPN, CDR2 SVGIG (reference sequence). The CDR3, as DNA: TGTGCCTGGAGTGGAGGGGGCTATGGCTACACCTTC. Translating gives CAWSGGGYGYTF.

The chain recombines TRBV5-5 with TRBJ2-5, with 12 nucleotides matching TRBD2. From germline, CDR1 is SGHKS and CDR2 YYEKEE (reference sequence). This CDR3 is built from 16 residues. J was trimmed by 2 bases and V by 2 bases; bases with no gene match: 4. The chain's CDR3 is CASSFPGTSGQETQYF. The DNA of the CDR3 is TGTGCCAGCAGCTTCCCGGGGACTAGCGGGCAAGAGACCCAGTACTTC.

The rearrangement uses TRBV5-1 and TRBJ2-2; TRBD1 matches at 8 bases. Unmatched junction bases numbered 5, after V lost 4 bases and J lost 3 bases. There are 15 residues in the CDR3. Germline V gives CDR1 SGHRS, CDR2 YFSETQ. The CDR3 region is CASSLTGVDTGELFF. The CDR3 nucleotides are TGCGCCAGCAGCCTGACAGGGGTTGACACCGGGGAGCTGTTTTTT.

This chain links TRBV4-1 with TRBJ1-6; unclear D gene. V was shortened by 3 bases and J by 10 bases, with 19 bases between the two germline ends. The CDR3 runs to 16 residues. Germline V gives CDR1 MGHRA, CDR2 YSYEKL. The CDR3 reads CASSHPEATGDSPLHF. CDR3 nucleotide sequence: TGCGCCAGCAGCCACCCCGAAGCGACGGGAGACTCACCCCTCCACTTT.

The chain links TRBV5-1 to TRBJ1-2; D is unresolved. CDR3 length: 14 amino acids. Germline V gene lookup returns CDR1 SGHRS and CDR2 YFSETQ. With 3 bases removed from V and 8 bases from J, the gap between germline ends came to 17 bases. CDR3 in amino acids: CASSWREASSGYTF. The CDR3 bases are TGCGCCAGCAGCTGGAGGGAGGCCTCGAGCGGCTACACCTTC. Drawing the rest from reference TRBV5-1 and TRBJ1-2, the complete variable domain is KAGVTQTPRYLIKTRGQQVTLSCSPISGHRSVSWYQQTPGQGLQFLFEYFSETQRNKGNFPGRFSGRQFSNSRSEMNVSTLELGDSALYLCASSWREASSGYTFGSGTRLTVV.